The rows below give T cell receptor beta chains drawn from one sample of a study of CD8 T cells in Susac syndrome. Each CDR3 protein gets one entry after TCRdb re-called the immunoSEQ multiplex PCR reads with MiXCR. The sample has 150,000 to 160,000 distinct CDR3 sequences, over 95% seen once. Material: CD8+ T cells from PBMCs. The receptors stem from a human donor with multiple sclerosis. Both conserved end residues are part of each CDR3. Fields, in order: CDR3 protein, CDR3 DNA, D gene, clone size, CDR3 length, J gene, V gene. A D gene is named only where the DNA matches it firmly. Clone sizes are given selectively: once, few, many, or a class where the clone is expanded.

CATSRDMISGGALDEQFF,TGTGCCACCAGCAGAGATATGATTAGCGGGGGGGCGCTGGATGAGCAGTTCTTC,TRBD2,.,18,TRBJ2-1,TRBV15
CASSSGQANYGYTF,TGTGCCAGCAGCTCGGGACAGGCGAACTATGGCTACACCTTC,TRBD1,.,14,TRBJ1-2,TRBV11-2
CASSQDRWNYEQYF,TGTGCCAGCAGCCAAGATCGGTGGAACTACGAGCAGTACTTC,.,.,14,TRBJ2-7,TRBV3-1
CASSVAGGPNNEQFF,TGTGCCAGCAGTGTAGCGGGGGGGCCGAACAATGAGCAGTTCTTC,TRBD2,.,15,TRBJ2-1,TRBV6-1
CASSASFTGELFF,TGTGCCAGCAGCGCCAGCTTTACCGGGGAGCTGTTTTTT,.,.,13,TRBJ2-2,TRBV9
CASRLGNSPLHF,TGTGCCAGTAGGCTCGGGAATTCACCCCTCCACTTT,.,.,12,TRBJ1-6,TRBV19
CAWSVGDSQPQHF,TGTGCCTGGAGTGTAGGAGATTCTCAGCCCCAGCATTTT,.,.,13,TRBJ1-5,TRBV30
CASTSTGELYQPQHF,TGTGCCAGCACCTCTACAGGGGAATTGTATCAGCCCCAGCATTTT,TRBD1,.,15,TRBJ1-5,TRBV28
CASSFVSTAGYTF,TGTGCCAGCAGTTTCGTAAGTACGGCTGGCTACACCTTC,.,.,13,TRBJ1-2,TRBV27
CASSAQGDNEQFF,TGTGCCAGCAGCGCACAGGGCGACAATGAGCAGTTCTTC,.,.,13,TRBJ2-1,TRBV9
CASSDNRGVLYGYTF,TGTGCCAGCAGCGACAACAGGGGGGTTCTCTATGGCTACACCTTC,TRBD1,.,15,TRBJ1-2,TRBV9
CASSQEYSYEQYF,TGTGCCAGCAGCCAAGAGTACAGCTACGAGCAGTACTTC,.,.,13,TRBJ2-7,TRBV3-1
CASSILSGGPYNEQFF,TGTGCCAGCAGCATACTTAGCGGGGGTCCTTACAATGAGCAGTTCTTC,TRBD2,.,16,TRBJ2-1,TRBV7-3
CSALNRGGNYGYTF,TGCAGTGCTCTAAACAGGGGAGGTAACTATGGCTACACCTTC,TRBD1,once,14,TRBJ1-2,TRBV20-1
CASSLDKGSGGYNEQFF,TGTGCCAGCAGCTTAGATAAAGGGAGCGGGGGCTACAATGAGCAGTTCTTC,TRBD2,.,17,TRBJ2-1,TRBV7-2
CATSIGGETQYF,TGTGCCACCAGCATAGGAGGGGAGACCCAGTACTTC,.,once,12,TRBJ2-5,TRBV15
CASSLSERNTEAFF,TGTGCCAGCAGTTTATCGGAAAGAAACACTGAAGCTTTCTTT,.,.,14,TRBJ1-1,TRBV27
CASSSPVAELAGGTDTQYF,TGTGCCAGCAGCTCCCCGGTAGCCGAACTAGCGGGGGGCACAGATACGCAGTATTTT,TRBD2,.,19,TRBJ2-3,TRBV7-6
CASSLAETGRSWQETQYF,TGTGCCAGCAGCTTGGCCGAGACAGGCCGAAGTTGGCAAGAGACCCAGTACTTC,.,once,18,TRBJ2-5,TRBV5-6
CASSNEQGADGYTF,TGTGCCAGCAGCAACGAACAGGGGGCGGATGGCTACACCTTC,TRBD1,.,14,TRBJ1-2,TRBV11-2
CASSAGGTGIYNEQFF,TGTGCCAGCAGCGCAGGCGGGACAGGTATATACAATGAGCAGTTCTTC,TRBD1,.,16,TRBJ2-1,TRBV9
CASSAGTVYEQYF,TGTGCCAGCAGCGCTGGGACGGTGTACGAGCAGTACTTC,.,.,13,TRBJ2-7,TRBV5-4
CSVEDGKGTGDEKLFF,TGCAGCGTTGAAGACGGGAAGGGGACAGGGGACGAAAAACTGTTTTTT,TRBD1,.,16,TRBJ1-4,TRBV29-1
CASSDGATDTQYF,TGTGCCAGCAGTGACGGGGCCACAGATACGCAGTATTTT,.,.,13,TRBJ2-3,TRBV6-4
CASSGRLAGNEQFF,TGTGCCAGCAGCGGACGTTTAGCGGGCAATGAGCAGTTCTTC,TRBD2,.,14,TRBJ2-1,TRBV9
CASSPGQRDGYTF,TGTGCCAGCAGCCCGGGACAGAGGGATGGCTACACCTTC,TRBD1,.,13,TRBJ1-2,TRBV11-2
CASSSGTGSGGYTF,TGTGCCAGCAGCTCCGGGACGGGGTCAGGCGGCTACACCTTC,.,.,14,TRBJ1-2,TRBV5-6
CSVESGDTGELFF,TGCAGCGTTGAATCGGGGGACACCGGGGAGCTGTTTTTT,.,.,13,TRBJ2-2,TRBV29-1
CAWSILQGNEQYF,TGTGCCTGGAGCATATTACAGGGGAACGAGCAGTACTTC,TRBD1,.,13,TRBJ2-7,TRBV30
CASSFLDRGLDGYTF,TGCGCCAGCAGCTTTTTGGACAGGGGGCTCGATGGCTACACCTTC,TRBD1,.,15,TRBJ1-2,TRBV5-1
CASRSGHEQFF,TGTGCCAGCAGGTCCGGCCATGAGCAGTTCTTC,.,.,11,TRBJ2-1,TRBV14
CSVVGYGQGKNEQFF,TGCAGCGTTGTTGGTTATGGACAGGGTAAGAATGAGCAGTTCTTC,TRBD1,.,15,TRBJ2-1,TRBV29-1
CSARPTGDRAISYEQYF,TGCAGTGCTAGACCCACCGGGGACAGGGCCATTTCCTACGAGCAGTACTTC,TRBD1,.,17,TRBJ2-7,TRBV20-1
CASSLQGVSTEAFF,TGTGCCAGCAGCTTGCAGGGGGTTAGCACTGAAGCTTTCTTT,TRBD1,.,14,TRBJ1-1,TRBV11-2
CSATASHSSNQPQHF,TGCAGTGCTACCGCCTCACACTCGAGCAATCAGCCCCAGCATTTT,.,.,15,TRBJ1-5,TRBV20-1
CASSGGNAQYF,TGTGCCAGCAGCGGAGGGAACGCGCAGTATTTT,.,.,11,TRBJ2-3,TRBV9
CSVAPGAEAFF,TGCAGCGTTGCACCAGGCGCAGAAGCTTTCTTT,.,.,11,TRBJ1-1,TRBV29-1
CASSVEQGGNQDEQFF,TGTGCCAGCAGCGTTGAGCAGGGGGGTAATCAGGATGAGCAGTTCTTC,.,.,16,TRBJ2-1,TRBV9
CAWSDGGHTVSLGYTF,TGTGCCTGGAGTGATGGAGGGCACACAGTCTCCCTCGGCTACACCTTC,.,once,16,TRBJ1-2,TRBV30